This TCR beta chain was sequenced for a study of tumor-infiltrating lymphocytes in primary liver carcinoma. General study points: Tumor region pairs shared more overlap than did tumor-adjacent and tumor-blood pairs.

The source material, roughly 20-31 mg of unsorted bulk tissue, was used to co-extract RNA and DNA. Notes on this clonotype: What it binds is unknown. A junction boundary mismatches the germline segment, possibly from a read error.

TCR beta cDNA was reverse-transcribed from around 0.55 ug of total RNA. The reaction used a constant-region primer and ProtoScript II reverse transcriptase. Each TCR beta library was derived from three nested multiplex PCR rounds that employed slightly modified ARM-PCR. Forward primers for TRBV1-TRBV30 and a C-beta reverse primer served the first two PCR rounds, at approximately 10 cycles each. TCRdb re-analysed the multiplex PCR reads in MiXCR, keeping a single row per CDR3 protein. The sample contains around 80,000 distinct CDR3 sequences, roughly 72% of which appear only once. This CDR3 has 17 amino acids. Germline V gene sequence: CDR1 SGHNT, CDR2 YYREEE (reference sequence).

This chain joins TRBV5-4 and TRBJ2-3; TRBD2 matches at 9 bases. The material sequenced was tumor-adjacent normal liver tissue. The sequence came from a man aged 35 to 55 with primary liver carcinoma and hepatitis B virus infection. The CDR3 nucleotides are TGTGCCAGCAGCCCCCTACTGAGTAGCGGGAGCACCGATACGCAGTATTTT. This sequence encodes CASSPLLSSGSTDTQYF. Full variable domain (outside the CDR3, taken from reference TRBV5-4 and TRBJ2-3): ETGVTQSPTHLIKTRGQQVTLRCSSQSGHNTVSWYQQALGQGPQFIFQYYREEENGRGNFPPRFSGLQFPNYSSELNVNALELDDSALYLCASSPLLSSGSTDTQYFGPGTRLTVL.